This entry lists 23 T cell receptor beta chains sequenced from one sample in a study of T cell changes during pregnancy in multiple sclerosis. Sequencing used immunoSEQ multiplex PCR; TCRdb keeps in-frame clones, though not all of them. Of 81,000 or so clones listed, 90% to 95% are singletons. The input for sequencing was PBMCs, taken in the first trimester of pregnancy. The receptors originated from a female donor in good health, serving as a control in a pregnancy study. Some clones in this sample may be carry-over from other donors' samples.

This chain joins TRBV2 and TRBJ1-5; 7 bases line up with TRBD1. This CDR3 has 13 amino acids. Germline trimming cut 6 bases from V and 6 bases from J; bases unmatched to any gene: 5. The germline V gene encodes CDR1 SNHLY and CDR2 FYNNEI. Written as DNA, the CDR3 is TGTGCCAGCAGCCACAGGGGTTCTCAGCCCCAGCATTTT. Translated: CASSHRGSQPQHF. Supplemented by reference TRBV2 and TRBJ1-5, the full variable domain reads EPEVTQTPSHQVTQMGQEVILRCVPISNHLYFYWYRQILGQKVEFLVSFYNNEISEKSEIFDDQFSVERPDGSNFTLKIRSTKLEDSAMYFCASSHRGSQPQHFGDGTRLSIL.

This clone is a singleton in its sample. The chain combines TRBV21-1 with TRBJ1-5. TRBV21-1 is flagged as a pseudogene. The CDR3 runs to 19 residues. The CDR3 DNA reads TGTGCCAGCAGCAAAAGGGTAATAGGGCGATTCCGGGGGGATCAGCCCCAGCATTTT. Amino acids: CASSKRVIGRFRGDQPQHF.

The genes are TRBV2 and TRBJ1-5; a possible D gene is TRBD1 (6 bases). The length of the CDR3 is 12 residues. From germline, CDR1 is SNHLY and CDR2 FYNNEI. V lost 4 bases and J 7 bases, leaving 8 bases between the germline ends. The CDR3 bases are TGTGCCAGCAGTGGACAGGTCCAGCCCCAGCATTTT. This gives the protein CASSGQVQPQHF. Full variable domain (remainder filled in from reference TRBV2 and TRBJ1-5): EPEVTQTPSHQVTQMGQEVILRCVPISNHLYFYWYRQILGQKVEFLVSFYNNEISEKSEIFDDQFSVERPDGSNFTLKIRSTKLEDSAMYFCASSGQVQPQHFGDGTRLSIL.

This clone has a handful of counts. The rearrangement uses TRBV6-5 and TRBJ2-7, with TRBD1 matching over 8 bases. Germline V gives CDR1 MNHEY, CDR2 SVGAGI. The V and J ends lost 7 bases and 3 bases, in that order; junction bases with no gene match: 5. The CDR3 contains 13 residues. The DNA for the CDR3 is TGTGCCAGCACCAGGGGGCGCTACTACGAGCAGTACTTC. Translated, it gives CASTRGRYYEQYF.

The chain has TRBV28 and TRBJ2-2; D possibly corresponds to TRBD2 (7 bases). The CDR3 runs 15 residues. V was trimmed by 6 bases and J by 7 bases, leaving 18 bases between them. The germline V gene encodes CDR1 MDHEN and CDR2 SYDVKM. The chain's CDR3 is CASSPGGPRGGELFF. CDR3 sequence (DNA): TGTGCCAGCAGCCCCGGGGGGCCCCGGGGCGGGGAGCTGTTTTTT. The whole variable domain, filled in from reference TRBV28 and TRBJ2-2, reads DVKVTQSSRYLVKRTGEKVFLECVQDMDHENMFWYRQDPGLGLRLIYFSYDVKMKEKGDIPEGYSVSREKKERFSLILESASTNQTSMYLCASSPGGPRGGELFFGEGSRLTVL.

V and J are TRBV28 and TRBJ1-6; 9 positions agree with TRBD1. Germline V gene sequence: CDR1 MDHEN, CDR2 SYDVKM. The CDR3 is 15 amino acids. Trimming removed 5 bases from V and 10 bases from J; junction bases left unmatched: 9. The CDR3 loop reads CASSGGQGVGSPLHF. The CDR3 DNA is TGTGCCAGCAGTGGGGGACAGGGAGTAGGATCACCCCTCCACTTT.

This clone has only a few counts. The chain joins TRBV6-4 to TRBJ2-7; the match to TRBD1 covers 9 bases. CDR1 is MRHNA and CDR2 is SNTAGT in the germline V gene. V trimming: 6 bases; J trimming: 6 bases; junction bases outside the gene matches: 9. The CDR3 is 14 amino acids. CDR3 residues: CASSLGQGASEQYF. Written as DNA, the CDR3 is TGTGCCAGCAGCTTGGGACAGGGCGCCAGCGAGCAGTACTTC.

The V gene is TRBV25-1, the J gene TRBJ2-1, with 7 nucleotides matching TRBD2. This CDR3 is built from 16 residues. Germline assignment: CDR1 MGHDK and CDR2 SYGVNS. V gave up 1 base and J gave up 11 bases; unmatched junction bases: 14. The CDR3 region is CASSELVGGLEGQQFF. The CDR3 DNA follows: TGTGCCAGCAGTGAATTGGTGGGAGGACTAGAAGGTCAGCAGTTCTTC.

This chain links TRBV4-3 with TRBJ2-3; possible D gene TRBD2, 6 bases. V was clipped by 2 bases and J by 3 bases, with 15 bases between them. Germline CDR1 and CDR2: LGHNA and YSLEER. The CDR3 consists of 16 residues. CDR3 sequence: CASSQSAWRGTDTQYF. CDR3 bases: TGCGCCAGCAGCCAATCCGCTTGGCGGGGAACAGATACGCAGTATTTT.

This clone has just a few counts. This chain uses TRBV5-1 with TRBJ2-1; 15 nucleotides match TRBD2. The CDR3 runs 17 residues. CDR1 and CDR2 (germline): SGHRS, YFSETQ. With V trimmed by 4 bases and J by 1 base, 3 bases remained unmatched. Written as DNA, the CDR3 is TGCGCCAGCAGCGGACTAGCGGGGGGGCTGTCCTACAATGAGCAGTTCTTC. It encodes CASSGLAGGLSYNEQFF.

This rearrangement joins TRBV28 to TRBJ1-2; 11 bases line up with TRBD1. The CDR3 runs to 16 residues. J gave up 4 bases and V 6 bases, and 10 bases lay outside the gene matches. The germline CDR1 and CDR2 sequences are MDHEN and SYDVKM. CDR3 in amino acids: CASSLPGQGASYGYTF. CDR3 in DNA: TGTGCCAGCAGCCTACCTGGACAGGGGGCTAGCTATGGCTACACCTTC.

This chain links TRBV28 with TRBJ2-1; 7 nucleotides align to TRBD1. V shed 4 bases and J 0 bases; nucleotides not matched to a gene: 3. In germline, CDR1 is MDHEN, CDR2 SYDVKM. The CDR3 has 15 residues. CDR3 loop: CASSSSGGSYNEQFF. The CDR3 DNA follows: TGTGCCAGCAGTTCCTCAGGGGGCTCCTACAATGAGCAGTTCTTC.

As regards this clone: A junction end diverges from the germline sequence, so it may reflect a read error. The CDR3 DNA reads as TGCGCCAGCAGCCAAGGGCTGAACTACGCGCAGTACTTC. This encodes CASSQGLNYAQYF. V gene TRBV4-3 combines with J gene TRBJ2-7; D gene uncertain. The germline V gene encodes CDR1 LGHNA and CDR2 YSLEER. This CDR3 comprises 13 residues.

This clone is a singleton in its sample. CDR3 sequence: CASSPSRGADTQYF. The DNA for the CDR3 is TGTGCCAGCTCACCATCCCGCGGGGCAGATACGCAGTATTTT. This chain uses TRBV18 with TRBJ2-3; D perhaps matches TRBD2 (6 bases). This CDR3 has 14 amino acids. The germline V gene encodes CDR1 KGHSH and CDR2 LQKENI. Trimming stripped 2 bases from V and 4 bases from J, with 10 bases between.

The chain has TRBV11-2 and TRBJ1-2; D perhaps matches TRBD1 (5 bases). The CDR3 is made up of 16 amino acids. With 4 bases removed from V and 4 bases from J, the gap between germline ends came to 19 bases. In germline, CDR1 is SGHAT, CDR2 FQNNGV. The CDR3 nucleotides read TGTGCCAGCAGCTCTCCCCGTTCCGGGGGGAGCTATGGCTACACCTTC. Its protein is CASSSPRSGGSYGYTF.

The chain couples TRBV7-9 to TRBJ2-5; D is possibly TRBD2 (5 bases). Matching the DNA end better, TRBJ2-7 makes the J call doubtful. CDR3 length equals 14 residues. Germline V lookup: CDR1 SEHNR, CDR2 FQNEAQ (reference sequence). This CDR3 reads CASSFVGSSYEQYF. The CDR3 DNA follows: TGTGCCAGCAGCTTTGTGGGGAGCTCCTACGAGCAGTACTTC.

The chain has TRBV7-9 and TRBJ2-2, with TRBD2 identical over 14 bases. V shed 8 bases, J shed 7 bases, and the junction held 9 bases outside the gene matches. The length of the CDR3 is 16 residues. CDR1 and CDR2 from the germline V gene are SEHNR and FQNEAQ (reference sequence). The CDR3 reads CASVLGLAGGIGELFF. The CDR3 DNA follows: TGTGCCAGCGTACTCGGACTAGCGGGAGGAATCGGGGAGCTGTTTTTT.

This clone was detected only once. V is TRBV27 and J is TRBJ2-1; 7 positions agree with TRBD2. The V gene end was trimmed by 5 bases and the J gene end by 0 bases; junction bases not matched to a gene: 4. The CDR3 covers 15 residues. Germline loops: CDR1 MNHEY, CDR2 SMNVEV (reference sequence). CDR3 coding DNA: TGTGCCAGCAGTGTGGGACTACCCTCCTACAATGAGCAGTTCTTC. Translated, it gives CASSVGLPSYNEQFF.

In DNA form, the CDR3 reads TGCAGCGTTGACAGGGAGGCCAACTATGGCTACACCTTC. It encodes CSVDREANYGYTF. The rearrangement links TRBV29-1 to TRBJ1-2; tentatively, D is TRBD1 (5 bases). The CDR3 length is 13 residues. Trimming pared 3 bases from V and 2 bases from J, leaving 10 bases between. CDR1 and CDR2 from the germline V gene are SQVTM and ANQGSEA.

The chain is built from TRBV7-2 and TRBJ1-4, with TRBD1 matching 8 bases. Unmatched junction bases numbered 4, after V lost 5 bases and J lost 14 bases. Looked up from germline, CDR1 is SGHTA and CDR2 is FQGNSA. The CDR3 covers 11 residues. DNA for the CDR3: TGTGCCAGCAGCAGCGACAGGGGCCTGTTTTTT. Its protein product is CASSSDRGLFF.

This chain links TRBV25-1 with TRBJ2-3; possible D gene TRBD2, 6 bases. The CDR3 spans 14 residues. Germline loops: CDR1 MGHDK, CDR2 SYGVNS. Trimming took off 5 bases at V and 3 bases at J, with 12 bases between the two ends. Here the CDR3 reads CASSSPRETDTQYF. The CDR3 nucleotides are TGTGCCAGCAGTTCCCCCCGGGAGACAGATACGCAGTATTTT.

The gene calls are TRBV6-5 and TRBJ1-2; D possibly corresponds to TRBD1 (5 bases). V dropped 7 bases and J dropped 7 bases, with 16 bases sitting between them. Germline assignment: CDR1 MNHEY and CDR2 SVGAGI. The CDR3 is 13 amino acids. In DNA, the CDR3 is TGTGCCAGCATAGGGGTCGGCTCCAGTGGCTACACCTTC. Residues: CASIGVGSSGYTF.

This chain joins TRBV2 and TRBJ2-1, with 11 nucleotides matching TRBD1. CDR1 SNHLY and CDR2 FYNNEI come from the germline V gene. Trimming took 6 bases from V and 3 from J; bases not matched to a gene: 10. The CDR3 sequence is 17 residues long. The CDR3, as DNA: TGTGCCAGCAGAGGTCCCGGGACAGGGGGTATCTACAATGAGCAGTTCTTC. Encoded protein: CASRGPGTGGIYNEQFF. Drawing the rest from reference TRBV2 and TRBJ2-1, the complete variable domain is EPEVTQTPSHQVTQMGQEVILRCVPISNHLYFYWYRQILGQKVEFLVSFYNNEISEKSEIFDDQFSVERPDGSNFTLKIRSTKLEDSAMYFCASRGPGTGGIYNEQFFGPGTRLTVL.